The 9 T cell receptor beta chains reported below all come from one sample, sequenced in a study of blood T cell repertoires in COVID-19. Using immunoSEQ multiplex PCR, the repertoire was profiled, and TCRdb retains in-frame clones only, with some absent. The sample holds about 110,000 clones; about three quarters are singletons and the top ten take about a sixth. Sequencing was done on a sample of peripheral blood. These receptors were obtained from a woman aged 80 or over with active or convalescent COVID-19.

This sequence joins TRBV5-1 and TRBJ1-6; D gene ambiguous. The CDR3 runs to 15 residues. V lost 0 bases and J 8 bases, leaving 12 bases between the germline ends. The germline V gene has CDR1 SGHRS and CDR2 YFSETQ. The CDR3 sequence: CASSLAGGSDSPLHF. The CDR3 DNA reads TGCGCCAGCAGCTTGGCCGGAGGGTCCGATTCACCCCTCCACTTT.

CDR3: CASSEWGRGYGYTF. The CDR3 DNA is TGTGCCAGCAGTGAATGGGGCAGGGGGTATGGCTACACCTTC. The chain carries TRBV2 and TRBJ1-2; 7 nucleotides line up with TRBD1. Trimming at V came to 2 bases and at J to 5 bases, leaving 5 bases not matched to a gene. The CDR3 is 14 amino acids. From germline, CDR1 is SNHLY and CDR2 FYNNEI.

The rearrangement links TRBV7-3 to TRBJ1-2; 9 bases fit TRBD1. The CDR3 contains 13 residues. J was trimmed by 5 bases and V by 2 bases; bases with no gene match: 0. The germline V gene has CDR1 SGHTA and CDR2 FQGTGA. The CDR3 reads CASSLDRGYGYTF. CDR3 sequence (DNA): TGTGCCAGCAGCTTAGACAGGGGGTATGGCTACACCTTC.

This clone has a single count. V is TRBV7-9 and J is TRBJ1-1; 11 nucleotides line up with TRBD1. V lost 4 bases, J lost 8 bases, and 3 bases stayed unmatched. There are 13 residues in the CDR3. Per the germline V gene, CDR1 is SEHNR and CDR2 is FQNEAQ (reference sequence). The CDR3 DNA follows: TGTGCCAGCAGCTGGACAGGGGGCGTAGAAGCTTTCTTT. Translated, it gives CASSWTGGVEAFF.

This chain joins TRBV6-2 or TRBV6-3 and TRBJ2-7, with 7 bases lining up with TRBD2. CDR3 length: 14 amino acids. With 5 bases clipped from V and 0 bases from J, the junction kept 4 bases outside the gene matches. The germline V gene has CDR1 MNHEY and CDR2 SVGEGT. This chain's CDR3 is CASSRGGSSYEQYF. Written as DNA, the CDR3 is TGTGCCAGCAGTCGGGGCGGGAGCTCCTACGAGCAGTACTTC.

V and J are TRBV28 and TRBJ2-7; perhaps TRBD1 as D (6 bases). This CDR3 has 15 residues. V lost 6 bases and J 1 base, leaving 16 bases between the germline ends. The V gene's germline CDR1 is MDHEN and CDR2 SYDVKM. The CDR3 DNA sequence: TGTGCCAGCAGGGGTGGGGGCAGGGATTCCTACGAGCAGTACTTC. Translation: CASRGGGRDSYEQYF.

Only one count was recorded for this clone. This chain connects TRBV3-1 (or the pseudogene TRBV3-2) to TRBJ2-2, with TRBD2 identical over 9 bases. The trim removed 10 bases at V and 0 bases at J, leaving 6 bases unmatched. CDR1 LGHDT and CDR2 YNNKEL come from the germline V gene (reference sequence). This CDR3 contains 15 residues. The DNA for the CDR3 is TGTGCCAACGGGGCTAGCGGGACGAACACCGGGGAGCTGTTTTTT. It is translated as CANGASGTNTGELFF.

This clone was seen a few times. The J gene is TRBJ2-7, the V gene TRBV5-5, with D possibly TRBD2 on 5 matching bases. The V and J ends lost 1 base and 7 bases respectively, with 12 bases between them. The CDR3 spans 13 residues. CDR1 and CDR2 (germline): SGHKS, YYEKEE (reference sequence). The CDR3 region has the DNA TGTGCCAGCAGCTTGTCCGTAACTAGGGAGCAGTACTTC. Translating gives CASSLSVTREQYF.

The rearrangement joins TRBV2 to TRBJ2-5, with a tentative D call TRBD1 (5 bases). V dropped 0 bases and J dropped 2 bases, with 10 bases sitting between them. The CDR3 has 15 residues. The germline V gene encodes CDR1 SNHLY and CDR2 FYNNEI. The CDR3 reads CASSEARPGQETQYF. The CDR3 DNA reads as TGTGCCAGCAGTGAAGCGCGTCCAGGGCAAGAGACCCAGTACTTC. The full variable domain, its missing parts supplied by reference TRBV2 and TRBJ2-5, is EPEVTQTPSHQVTQMGQEVILRCVPISNHLYFYWYRQILGQKVEFLVSFYNNEISEKSEIFDDQFSVERPDGSNFTLKIRSTKLEDSAMYFCASSEARPGQETQYFGPGTRLLVL.